A single sample gave rise to the 3 T cell receptor beta chains below, sequenced in a study of cytomegalovirus exposure and HLA in healthy donors. The PCR made use of 60 Vbeta and 13 Jbeta primers. Method: immunoSEQ multiplex PCR; TCRdb's copy keeps in-frame clones and lacks some. The table lists roughly 50,000 clones, 70% to 75% of them singletons. Specimen: PBMCs. These receptor sequences come from a man aged 25-45 years in good health and CMV-seropositive.

This clone showed up just once. V is TRBV7-3 and J is TRBJ2-7; TRBD1 might be the D (5 bases). The CDR3 is 12 residues long. Germline V gene data show CDR1 as SGHTA and CDR2 as FQGTGA. Trimming took off 4 bases at V and 4 bases at J, with 8 bases between the two ends. This CDR3 is CASSSNRYEQYF. CDR3 in DNA: TGTGCCAGCAGCTCCAACAGGTACGAGCAGTACTTC.

The genes are TRBV4-2 and TRBJ1-6, with D perhaps matching TRBD1 (5 bases). The germline V gene has CDR1 LGHNA and CDR2 YNFKEQ. V was clipped by 0 bases and J by 14 bases, with 23 bases between them. This CDR3 spans 17 amino acids. CDR3 loop: CASSQDVAGTGWGALHF. DNA of the CDR3: TGTGCCAGCAGCCAAGATGTGGCGGGGACCGGATGGGGTGCCCTCCACTTT.

The chain links TRBV6-1 to TRBJ1-2; no firm D call. The germline V gene encodes CDR1 MNHNS and CDR2 SASEGT. This CDR3 is built from 13 residues. Deletions cut 2 bases from V and 5 bases from J, with 9 bases between. The CDR3 bases are TGTGCCAGCAGTGAATCAGTACAGTATGGCTACACCTTC. Translation: CASSESVQYGYTF.